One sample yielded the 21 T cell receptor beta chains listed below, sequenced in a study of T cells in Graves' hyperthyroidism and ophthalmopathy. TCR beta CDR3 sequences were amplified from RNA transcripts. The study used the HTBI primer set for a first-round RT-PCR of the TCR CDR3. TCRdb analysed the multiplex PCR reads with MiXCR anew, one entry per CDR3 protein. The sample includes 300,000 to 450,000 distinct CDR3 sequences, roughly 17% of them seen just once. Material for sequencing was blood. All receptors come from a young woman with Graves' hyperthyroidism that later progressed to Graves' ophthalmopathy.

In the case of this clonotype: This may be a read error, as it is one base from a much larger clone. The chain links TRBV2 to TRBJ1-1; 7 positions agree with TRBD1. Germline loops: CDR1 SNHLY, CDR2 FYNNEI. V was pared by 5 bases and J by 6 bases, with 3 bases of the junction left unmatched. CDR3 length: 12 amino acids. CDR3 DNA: TGTGCCAGCAGTCGTGACAGGGCTGAAGCTTTCTTT. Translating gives CASSRDRAEAFF.

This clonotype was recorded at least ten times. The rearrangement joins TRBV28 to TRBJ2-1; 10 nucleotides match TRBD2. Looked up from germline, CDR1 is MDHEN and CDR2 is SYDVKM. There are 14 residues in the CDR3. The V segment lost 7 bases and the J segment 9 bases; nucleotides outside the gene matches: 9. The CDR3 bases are TGTGCCAGCATAAGCGGGGGGGTCCCGCTTGAGCAGTTCTTC. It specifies CASISGGVPLEQFF.

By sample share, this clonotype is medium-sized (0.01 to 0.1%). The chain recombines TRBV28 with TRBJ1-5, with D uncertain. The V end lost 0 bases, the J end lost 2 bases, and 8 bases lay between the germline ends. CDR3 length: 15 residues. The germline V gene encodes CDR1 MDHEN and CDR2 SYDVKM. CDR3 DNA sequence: TGTGCCAGCAGTTTATGGGACGGTGGCAATCAGCCCCAGCATTTT. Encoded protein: CASSLWDGGNQPQHF.

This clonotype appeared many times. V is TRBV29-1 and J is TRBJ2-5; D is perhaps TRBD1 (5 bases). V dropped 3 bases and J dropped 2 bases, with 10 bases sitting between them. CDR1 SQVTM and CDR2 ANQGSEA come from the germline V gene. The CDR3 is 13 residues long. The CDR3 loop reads CSVDFDRQETQYF. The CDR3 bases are TGCAGCGTTGATTTCGACAGACAAGAGACCCAGTACTTC. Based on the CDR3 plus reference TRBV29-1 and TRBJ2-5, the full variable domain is SAVISQKPSRDICQRGTSLTIQCQVDSQVTMMFWYRQQPGQSLTLIATANQGSEATYESGFVIDKFPISRPNLTFSTLTVSNMSPEDSSIYLCSVDFDRQETQYFGPGTRLLVL.

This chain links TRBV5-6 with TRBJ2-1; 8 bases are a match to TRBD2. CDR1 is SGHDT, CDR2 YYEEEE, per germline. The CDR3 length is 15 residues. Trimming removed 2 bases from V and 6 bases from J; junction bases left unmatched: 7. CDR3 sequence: CASSFFGTRGNEQFF. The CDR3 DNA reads TGTGCCAGCAGCTTTTTCGGGACTAGAGGCAATGAGCAGTTCTTC.

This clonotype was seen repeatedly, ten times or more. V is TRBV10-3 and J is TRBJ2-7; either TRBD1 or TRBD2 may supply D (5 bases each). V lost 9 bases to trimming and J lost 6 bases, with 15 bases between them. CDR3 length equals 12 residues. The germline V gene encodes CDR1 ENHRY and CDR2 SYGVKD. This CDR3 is CAMSGTFPEQYF. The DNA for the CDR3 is TGTGCCATGTCCGGGACCTTTCCCGAGCAGTACTTC.

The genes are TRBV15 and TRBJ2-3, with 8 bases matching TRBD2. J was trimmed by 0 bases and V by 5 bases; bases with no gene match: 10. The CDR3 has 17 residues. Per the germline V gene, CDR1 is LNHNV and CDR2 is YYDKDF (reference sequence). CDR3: CATSPRSGGPSTDTQYF. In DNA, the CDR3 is TGTGCCACCAGCCCCCGCTCGGGGGGGCCCAGCACAGATACGCAGTATTTT.

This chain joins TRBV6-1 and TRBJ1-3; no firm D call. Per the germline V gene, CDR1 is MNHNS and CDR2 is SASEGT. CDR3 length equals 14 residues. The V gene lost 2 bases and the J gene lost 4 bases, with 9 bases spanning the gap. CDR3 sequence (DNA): TGTGCCAGCAGTGAATTACAGCTAGGAAACACCATATATTTT. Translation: CASSELQLGNTIYF.

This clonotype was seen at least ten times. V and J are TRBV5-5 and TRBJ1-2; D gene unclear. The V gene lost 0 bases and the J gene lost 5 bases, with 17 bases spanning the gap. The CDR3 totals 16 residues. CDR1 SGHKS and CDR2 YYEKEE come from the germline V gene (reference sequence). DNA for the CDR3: TGTGCCAGCAGCTTGGACGTGGCAGGCATACTTTATGGCTACACCTTC. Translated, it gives CASSLDVAGILYGYTF.

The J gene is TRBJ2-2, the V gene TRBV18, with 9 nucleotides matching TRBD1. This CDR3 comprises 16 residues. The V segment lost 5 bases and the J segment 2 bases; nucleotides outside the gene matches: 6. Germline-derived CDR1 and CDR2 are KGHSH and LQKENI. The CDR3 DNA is TGTGCCAGCTCATCAACAGGGGGCCCCAACACCGGGGAGCTGTTTTTT. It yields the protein CASSSTGGPNTGELFF.

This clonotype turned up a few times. CDR3 loop: CASSQRQGRSTGELFF. The CDR3 DNA reads TGCGCCAGCAGCCAGAGACAGGGGAGGTCCACCGGGGAGCTGTTTTTT. The chain employs TRBV4-1 and TRBJ2-2, with 8 bases matching TRBD1. Losses at the gene ends were 3 bases for V and 4 bases for J; bases not matched to a gene: 7. CDR3 size: 16 residues. Germline CDR1 is MGHRA and CDR2 is YSYEKL.

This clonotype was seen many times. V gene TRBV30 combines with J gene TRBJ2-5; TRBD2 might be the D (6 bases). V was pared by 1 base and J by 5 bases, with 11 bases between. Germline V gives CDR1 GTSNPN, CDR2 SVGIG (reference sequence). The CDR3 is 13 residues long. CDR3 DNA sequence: TGTGCCTGGAGTGGGCTAGCGCGGGAGACCCAGTACTTC. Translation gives CAWSGLARETQYF.

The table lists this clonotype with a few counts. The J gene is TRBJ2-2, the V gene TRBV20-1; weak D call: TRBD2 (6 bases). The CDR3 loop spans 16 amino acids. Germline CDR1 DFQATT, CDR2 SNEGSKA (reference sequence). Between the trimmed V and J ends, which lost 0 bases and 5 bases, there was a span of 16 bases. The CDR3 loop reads CSARDGKGLATGELFF. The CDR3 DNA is TGCAGTGCTAGAGATGGGAAAGGGCTAGCGACCGGGGAGCTGTTTTTT.

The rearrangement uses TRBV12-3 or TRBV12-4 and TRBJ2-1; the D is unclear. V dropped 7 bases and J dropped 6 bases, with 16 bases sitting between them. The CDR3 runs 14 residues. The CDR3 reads CASKVELAGNEQFF. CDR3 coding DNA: TGTGCCAGCAAAGTCGAATTAGCTGGCAATGAGCAGTTCTTC.

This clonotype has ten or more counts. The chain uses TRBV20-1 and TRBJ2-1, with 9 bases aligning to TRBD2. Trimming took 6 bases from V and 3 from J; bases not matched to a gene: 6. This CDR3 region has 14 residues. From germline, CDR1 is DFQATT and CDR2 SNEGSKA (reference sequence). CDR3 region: CSAPLAGLYNEQFF. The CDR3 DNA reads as TGCAGTGCCCCACTAGCGGGCCTCTACAATGAGCAGTTCTTC.

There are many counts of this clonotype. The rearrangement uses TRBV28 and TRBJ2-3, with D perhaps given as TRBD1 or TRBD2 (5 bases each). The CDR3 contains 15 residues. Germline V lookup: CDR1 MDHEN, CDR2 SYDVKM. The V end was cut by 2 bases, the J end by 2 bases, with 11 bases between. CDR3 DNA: TGTGCCAGCAGTTTAGGGGGTTACGCCACAGATACGCAGTATTTT. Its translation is CASSLGGYATDTQYF.

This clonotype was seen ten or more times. The CDR3 DNA follows: TGCAGCGTTTTCTCACATCTCAGGGGGGGTTCGGCAGATACGCAGTATTTT. Translating it yields CSVFSHLRGGSADTQYF. The rearrangement links TRBV29-1 to TRBJ2-3; D possibly uses TRBD1 or TRBD2 (7 bases each). Germline values: CDR1 SQVTM, CDR2 ANQGSEA. Between the trimmed V and J ends, which lost 5 bases and 4 bases, there was a span of 25 bases. CDR3 length: 17 residues.

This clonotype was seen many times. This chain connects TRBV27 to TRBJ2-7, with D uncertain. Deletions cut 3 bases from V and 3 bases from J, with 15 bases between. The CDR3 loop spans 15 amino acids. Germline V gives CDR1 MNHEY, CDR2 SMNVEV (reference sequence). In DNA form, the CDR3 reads TGTGCCAGCAGTTTCCGCTTTAATACGGACTACGAGCAGTACTTC. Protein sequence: CASSFRFNTDYEQYF.

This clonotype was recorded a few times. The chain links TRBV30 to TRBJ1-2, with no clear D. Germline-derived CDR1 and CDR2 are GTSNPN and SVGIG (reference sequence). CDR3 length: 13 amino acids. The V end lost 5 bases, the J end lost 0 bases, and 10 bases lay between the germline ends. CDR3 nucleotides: TGTGCCTGGGAGAGGGCCCCTAACTATGGCTACACCTTC. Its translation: CAWERAPNYGYTF.

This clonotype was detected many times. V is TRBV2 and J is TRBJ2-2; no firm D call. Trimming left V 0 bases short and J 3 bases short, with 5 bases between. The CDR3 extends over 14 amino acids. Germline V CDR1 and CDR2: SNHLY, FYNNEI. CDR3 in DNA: TGTGCCAGCAGTGAAGCGCCGTACACCGGGGAGCTGTTTTTT. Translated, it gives CASSEAPYTGELFF.

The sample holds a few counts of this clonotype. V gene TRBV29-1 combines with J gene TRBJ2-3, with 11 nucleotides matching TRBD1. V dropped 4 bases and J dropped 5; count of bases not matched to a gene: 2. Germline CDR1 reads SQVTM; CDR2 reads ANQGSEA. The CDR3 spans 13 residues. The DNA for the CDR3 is TGCAGCGTTGGGGACAGGGGGGGAGATACGCAGTATTTT. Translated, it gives CSVGDRGGDTQYF.